The 6 T cell receptor beta chains in this list originate from one sample, sequenced in a study of T-cell memory formation after mild COVID-19. TCRdb analysed the 5' RACE reads with MiXCR anew, one entry per CDR3 protein. This repertoire shows about 90,000 distinct CDR3 sequences, around 15% found once; its top ten account for approximately 40%. Sequenced: PBMCs or a T cell subset sorted from them (not recorded which). The receptor source for this set is a man younger than 30 who had mild COVID-19 (a few samples of this study predate the infection). Cell type and time point are not known.

This clonotype was found a few times. This chain uses TRBV6-2 or TRBV6-3 with TRBJ1-1; no firm D call. CDR3 length equals 14 residues. The ends were cut back, 3 bases at V and 3 bases at J, with 11 bases in the middle. Germline lookup yields CDR1 MNHEY and CDR2 SVGEGT. The CDR3 DNA reads TGTGCCAGCAGTTATGAACTGTGGTACACTGAAGCTTTCTTT. Its translation is CASSYELWYTEAFF.

The chain combines TRBV6-2 or TRBV6-3 with TRBJ2-3; 7 bases agree with TRBD2. The germline V gene has CDR1 MNHEY and CDR2 SVGEGT. J lost 7 bases, V lost 0 bases, and 10 bases had no gene match. The CDR3 is 16 amino acids. The CDR3 region is CASSYSMAGEQYTQYF. In nucleotides, the CDR3 is TGTGCCAGCAGTTACTCTATGGCGGGGGAACAGTATACGCAGTATTTT.

J is TRBJ1-3 and V is TRBV6-5; tentative D call: TRBD1 (5 bases). The CDR3 contains 13 residues. With 11 bases removed from V and 0 bases from J, the gap between germline ends came to 11 bases. Per germline, CDR1 MNHEY and CDR2 SVGAGI. This CDR3 is CASGQGSGNTIYF. CDR3 sequence (DNA): TGTGCCTCCGGGCAGGGCTCTGGAAACACCATATATTTT.

This clonotype was seen more than once but under ten times. This chain joins TRBV6-6 and TRBJ1-2; 7 bases map to TRBD1. There are 14 residues in the CDR3. V was pared by 5 bases and J by 3 bases, with 6 bases of the junction left unmatched. Germline CDR1 and CDR2: MNHNY and SVGAGI (reference sequence). The CDR3 loop reads CASSDMTGYYGYTF. The CDR3 DNA sequence: TGTGCCAGCAGTGATATGACAGGGTACTATGGCTACACCTTC.

This clonotype was recorded a few times. The chain recombines TRBV7-9 with TRBJ2-2, with 11 positions matching TRBD1. CDR3 length: 16 residues. V was pared by 5 bases and J by 0 bases, with 2 bases of the junction left unmatched. Germline-derived CDR1 and CDR2 are SEHNR and FQNEAQ (reference sequence). CDR3 sequence reads: CASSPGQGANTGELFF. The DNA of the CDR3 is TGTGCCAGCAGCCCGGGACAGGGGGCGAACACCGGGGAGCTGTTTTTT.

This clonotype came up many times. The rearrangement joins TRBV5-6 to TRBJ1-2, with TRBD1 as a possible D gene (5 bases). Between the trimmed V and J ends, which lost 0 bases and 8 bases, there was a span of 11 bases. Germline lookup yields CDR1 SGHDT and CDR2 YYEEEE. CDR3 length: 13 amino acids. In DNA, the CDR3 is TGTGCCAGCAGCTTGGAACAGGTCCTCGGCTACACCTTC. Protein: CASSLEQVLGYTF.